This T cell receptor beta chain appears in the sequencing data of a study of regulatory T cells in long-lasting Graves disease (dated by TCRdb to about 2021). For the wider study: Persistent Graves' disease was defined as antithyroid drug treatment for over 5 years with persistently positive TSH receptor autoantibodies. Persistent Graves' disease patients were compared with newly diagnosed Graves' disease patients by peripheral blood TCR sequencing and RNA sequencing. Persistent Graves' disease patients in the clinical cohort had taken antithyroid drugs for about 10.3 years on average. A total of around 35 samples underwent TCR sequencing, from roughly 13 patients with persistent Graves' disease and approximately 20 patients with newly diagnosed Graves' disease. The study was conducted in China and was registered as a clinical trial. Broad study findings and their caveats: Lower TCR Shannon entropy and fewer highly expanded clones were observed in persistent Graves' disease patients than in newly diagnosed patients, which suggested clonal expansion. TRBV28, TRBJ1-2 and TRBJ2-5 were preferentially used in persistent disease, while TRBV20-1 and TRBJ2-1 were favored in newly diagnosed disease. More public clonotypes were shared among persistent patients (around 2,600) than among newly diagnosed patients (more than 900). Sequencing and analysis were restricted to the TCR beta chain. The small sample size was acknowledged by the authors as a limitation that may reduce accuracy. Because the primary lesion, thyroid tissue, could not be accessed, the study looked at peripheral blood alone.

The time point label, as the study defines it: persistent/refractory GD, antithyroid drugs over 5 years with positive TRAb. For both TCR sequencing and RNA sequencing, RNA was extracted from PBMCs in TRIzol. Graves' disease was diagnosed according to American Thyroid Association guidelines. Patients for the study were recruited at an endocrinology department in Xi'an, China. From each patient, roughly 9 milliliters of peripheral blood was collected into an EDTA anticoagulant tube. PBMCs were isolated by Ficoll Paque Plus density gradient separation without further T cell sorting. An Agilent 2100 Bioanalyzer and agarose gel were used to check RNA quality, while a NanoDrop 2000 measured RNA concentration. A remark on this clonotype: Its antigen is unknown. Nothing much larger sits one base from this clone, and base qualities are not available.

V is pared back by 6 bases and J by 3 bases, with 14 bases lying between the germline termini. The CDR3, cysteine through phenylalanine, is 13 amino acids long. The only DNA kept is the CDR3, 39 bases in frame from the first base. As encoded in the germline V gene (reference sequence), CDR1 is DFQATT while CDR2 is SNEGSKA. The receptor library was made with multiplex PCR. Sequencing instrument: Illumina HiSeq 4000. To build TCR beta libraries, CDR3 regions were amplified by Arm-PCR using iRepertoire HTBI primers. Gel purification was performed on PCR products prior to sequencing. Per the original workflow: A total of around 59 TRBV and under 15 TRBJ segments were identified across samples and were used for gene usage analysis of CDR3 amino acid clonotypes. Filtered high-quality paired reads were merged into contigs using COPE and FqMerger. BLAST was used to align contigs to IMGT TRBV, TRBD and TRBJ reference genes, with CDR3 defined following IMGT. Highly expanded clones were defined as clonotypes with a frequency above 0.1%. Repertoire diversity was measured by Shannon entropy, and V-J evenness by the Gini coefficient. Public clonotypes were defined as clonotypes shared by more than one individual. TCRdb reran the public reads through fastp at Q25 and MiXCR, keeping productive beta chains. Each entry is one CDR3 protein sequence, shown with its most common DNA and genes. The V and J calls come from TCRdb's annotation, not from the publication. Here the sample has about 400,000 distinct CDR3 sequences; around 20% occur a single time. Of the sample, less than 25% is held by the ten largest clones.

Sequenced here: peripheral blood mononuclear cells (PBMCs), sampled when the disease was refractory, from a patient treated with antithyroid drugs. The V gene is TRBV20-1 and the J gene is TRBJ1-1; possibly the D gene is TRBD1, per 5 matching bases. The sequence was collected from a female donor with Graves disease. The CDR3 reads CSAPAWGDTEAFF. The bases are TGCAGTGCGCCGGCATGGGGGGACACTGAAGCTTTCTTT.